This T cell receptor beta chain emerged from a study of monozygotic twins with inflammatory bowel disease. Notes on the study in general: Patient repertoires may have gained variability from differing immunosuppressive treatments.

CDR3 length: 14 residues. Germline-derived CDR1 and CDR2 are DFQATT and SNEGSKA (reference sequence). Sampling involved one blood draw (less than 2.8 ml) for every donor. With no T cell sorting beforehand, total RNA was isolated from whole blood. As for this clonotype: Its target is not known.

UMIs bearing a 6-nucleotide sample barcode were added through template switching. TCRdb reprocessed the 5' RACE reads, keeping one entry per CDR3 protein, no DNA. The table for this sample gives more than 300,000 distinct CDR3 sequences. J is TRBJ2-3 and V is TRBV20-1; TCRdb outputs TRBD2, but without DNA this stays unchecked. The source of this sequence is a human donor with ulcerative colitis or Crohn's disease, or a healthy co-twin of an affected twin (not recorded which). Input material: blood. This CDR3 is CSAAPSGGTDTQYF.